Below, 4 T cell receptor beta chains from the same sample are listed, as sequenced in a study of T cell changes during pregnancy in multiple sclerosis. Assay used: immunoSEQ multiplex PCR; TCRdb lists only in-frame clones, some missing. Of roughly 60,000 clones in the sample, about 91% were seen once. This material consisted of peripheral blood, taken before pregnancy. These receptors were obtained from a female donor with multiple sclerosis, enrolled in a pregnancy study.

The chain links TRBV21-1 to TRBJ1-5; the D call TRBD1 from the table was never checked on the DNA. TRBV21-1 is labeled a pseudogene. The CDR3 covers 18 residues. The CDR3 DNA is TGTGCCAGCAGCAAAAAGAGACAGGGAATTTATAGCAATCAGCCCCAGCATTTT. Its translation is CASSKKRQGIYSNQPQHF.

The chain joins TRBV7-9 to TRBJ2-3; TRBD1 agrees at 9 bases. CDR1 is SEHNR and CDR2 is FQNEAQ in the germline V gene (reference sequence). The CDR3 is made up of 16 amino acids. V lost 5 bases, J lost 3 bases, and 9 bases stayed unmatched. The CDR3 loop reads CASSVIRDRATDTQYF. CDR3 nucleotide sequence: TGTGCCAGCAGCGTAATCCGGGACAGGGCAACAGATACGCAGTATTTT.

The J gene is TRBJ1-2, the V gene TRBV30, with 8 positions matching TRBD1. The CDR3 sequence is 15 residues long. CDR1 GTSNPN and CDR2 SVGIG come from the germline V gene (reference sequence). Losses at the gene ends were 3 bases for V and 0 bases for J; bases not matched to a gene: 6. The CDR3 DNA sequence: TGTGCCTGGAGGACAGGGGTAACCACTAACTATGGCTACACCTTC. Amino acid sequence: CAWRTGVTTNYGYTF.

The count of this clone is one. The J gene is TRBJ2-3, the V gene TRBV5-6; TRBD1 agrees at 7 bases. Trimming cost V 4 bases and J 1 base; bases outside gene matches: 3. CDR3 length: 14 amino acids. In germline, CDR1 is SGHDT, CDR2 YYEEEE. The CDR3 bases are TGTGCCAGCAGCACCGGACAGGGCACAGATACGCAGTATTTT. This translates into CASSTGQGTDTQYF.